The T cell receptor (beta chain) described here comes from a study of response to subunit inactivated influenza vaccine. V was trimmed by 5 bases and J by 5 bases, leaving 20 bases between them. The germline CDR1 and CDR2 sequences are DFQATT and SNEGSKA (reference sequence). The CDR3 sequence is 15 residues long. As regards this clonotype: What it binds is unknown. Being one base from a much bigger clone, this may be a read error.

TCRdb used MiXCR to reprocess the RT-PCR reads, holding one entry per CDR3 protein. Of almost 250,000 distinct CDR3 sequences listed, 9.5% to 15% were seen once; the top ten hold 7.8%. Study-level results: That few new T cells are recruited by each seasonal influenza vaccination was the authors' suggestion.

The sequences come from non-naive T cells sorted from PBMCs, collected 14 days before vaccination. The chain joins TRBV20-1 to TRBJ2-3, with unresolved D. The TCR sequence derives from a man between 45 and 60 years old who received an inactivated influenza vaccine. DNA for the CDR3: TGCAGTGCTGCAGCCGGACCTGGAGCTGTAGATACGCAGTATTTT. Translating it yields CSAAAGPGAVDTQYF.